These 16 T cell receptor beta chains came from one sample sequenced in a study of shared clonotypes between healthy human individuals. Generated by immunoSEQ multiplex PCR, the TCRdb table keeps only in-frame clones and is missing some. There are 2.3 million or so clones in the sample; over 85% occur only once, and roughly 0.36% lies in the top ten. The sequenced sample consisted of naive CD4+ T cells from PBMCs. The subset here: CD45RA+ positively selected. The receptors here all came from a man younger than 35 in good health. Some clones in this sample may be carry-over from other donors' samples.

V is TRBV7-2 and J is TRBJ1-4; tentatively, D is TRBD1 (5 bases). Germline lookup yields CDR1 SGHTA and CDR2 FQGNSA. The ends were cut back, 8 bases at V and 11 bases at J, with 21 bases in the middle. CDR3 length: 14 residues. DNA for the CDR3: TGTGCCAGCGGAGAGGGGCAGGGAGTGGGGAAACTGTTTTTT. This codes for CASGEGQGVGKLFF. Filled out from reference TRBV7-2 and TRBJ1-4, the complete variable domain reads GAGVSQSPSNKVTEKGKDVELRCDPISGHTALYWYRQSLGQGLEFLIYFQGNSAPDKSGLPSDRFSAERTGGSVSTLTIQRTQQEDSAVYLCASGEGQGVGKLFFGSGTQLSVL.

The chain has TRBV27 and TRBJ2-1; no firm D call. The CDR3 contains 16 residues. V was cut by 2 bases and J by 2 bases, with 13 bases left in between. The germline V gene encodes CDR1 MNHEY and CDR2 SMNVEV (reference sequence). The CDR3 spells CASSLPSGRPYNEQFF. The CDR3 DNA follows: TGTGCCAGCAGTTTACCATCTGGACGCCCCTACAATGAGCAGTTCTTC.

V gene TRBV15 combines with J gene TRBJ2-1; 8 bases line up with TRBD2. Germline assignment: CDR1 LNHNV and CDR2 YYDKDF (reference sequence). The CDR3 extends over 14 amino acids. V was clipped by 5 bases and J by 6 bases; unmatched bases: 6. In DNA form, the CDR3 reads TGTGCCACCAGCTCACGGACTAGCAGCAATGAGCAGTTCTTC. This sequence encodes CATSSRTSSNEQFF.

The chain couples TRBV28 to TRBJ2-7, with 12 positions matching TRBD1. The ends lost 6 bases at V and 4 bases at J; junction bases unmatched: 10. The CDR3 has 16 amino acids. CDR1 is MDHEN and CDR2 is SYDVKM in the germline V gene. The CDR3 here is CASSAPGQGARYEQYF. The CDR3 DNA sequence: TGTGCCAGCAGCGCCCCGGGACAGGGGGCGAGATACGAGCAGTACTTC. Complete variable domain (other parts from reference TRBV28 and TRBJ2-7): DVKVTQSSRYLVKRTGEKVFLECVQDMDHENMFWYRQDPGLGLRLIYFSYDVKMKEKGDIPEGYSVSREKKERFSLILESASTNQTSMYLCASSAPGQGARYEQYFGPGTRLTVT.

The V gene is TRBV9, the J gene TRBJ2-3; D gene unclear. The length of the CDR3 is 14 residues. Between the trimmed V and J ends, which lost 4 bases and 1 base, there was a span of 10 bases. The germline V gene encodes CDR1 SGDLS and CDR2 YYNGEE. The CDR3 loop reads CASSSRVGTDTQYF. The CDR3 DNA follows: TGTGCCAGCAGCTCCCGGGTGGGCACAGATACGCAGTATTTT.

This clone was found a few times. The V gene is TRBV18, the J gene TRBJ1-2, with D unclear. CDR3 size: 13 residues. Trimming shortened V by 6 bases and J by 1 base, and 9 bases separated the two germline ends. CDR1 and CDR2 (germline): KGHSH, LQKENI. CDR3 sequence: CASSFSFNYGYTF. CDR3 in DNA: TGTGCCAGCTCCTTCAGCTTTAACTATGGCTACACCTTC.

The chain recombines TRBV2 with TRBJ2-3; 11 bases map to TRBD2. This CDR3 is built from 18 residues. The germline V gene has CDR1 SNHLY and CDR2 FYNNEI. The V gene end was trimmed by 0 bases and the J gene end by 4 bases; junction bases not matched to a gene: 9. The CDR3 spells CASSEAFASGRRADTQYF. Here the CDR3 DNA reads TGTGCCAGCAGTGAAGCGTTCGCTAGCGGGAGGAGGGCAGATACGCAGTATTTT.

Remarks on this clone: Other DNA sequences in this sample translate to the same CDR3. This chain links TRBV2 with TRBJ2-5; perhaps TRBD1 as D (6 bases). In germline, CDR1 is SNHLY, CDR2 FYNNEI. CDR3 length: 14 residues. Trimming shortened V by 1 base and J by 2 bases, and 8 bases separated the two germline ends. The CDR3 DNA sequence: TGTGCCAGCAGTGAAGGGACAGATCAAGAGACCCAGTACTTC. This gives the protein CASSEGTDQETQYF.

The rearrangement uses TRBV29-1 and TRBJ1-2; D is perhaps TRBD1 (5 bases). The CDR3 is made up of 12 amino acids. V was shortened by 5 bases and J by 9 bases, with 16 bases between the two germline ends. Germline V gene sequence: CDR1 SQVTM, CDR2 ANQGSEA. The CDR3 loop reads CSVPGQGVSYTF. In DNA form, the CDR3 reads TGCAGCGTTCCAGGCCAGGGAGTGAGCTACACCTTC.

V usage is TRBV5-1 and J usage is TRBJ1-2, with 12 nucleotides matching TRBD1. Germline trimming cut 6 bases from V and 8 bases from J; bases unmatched to any gene: 8. Per germline, CDR1 SGHRS and CDR2 YFSETQ. This CDR3 region has 14 residues. DNA of the CDR3: TGCGCCAGCAAATTGGGGACAGGGGGCGAGGGCTACACCTTC. This gives the protein CASKLGTGGEGYTF.

As for this clone: The sample has other DNA sequences that encode this CDR3 too. The chain couples TRBV28 to TRBJ1-1, with D possibly matching TRBD1 (6 bases). Germline CDR1 is MDHEN and CDR2 is SYDVKM. The CDR3 totals 15 residues. Between the trimmed V and J ends, which lost 5 bases and 0 bases, there was a span of 13 bases. This CDR3 reads CASSLLQGMNTEAFF. Here the CDR3 DNA reads TGTGCCAGCAGTCTACTTCAGGGGATGAACACTGAAGCTTTCTTT.

This clone has a single count. V and J are TRBV10-3 and TRBJ2-7; D call uncertain. The V end lost 0 bases, the J end lost 5 bases, and 14 bases lay between the germline ends. Germline CDR1 ENHRY, CDR2 SYGVKD. The CDR3 consists of 15 residues. In DNA, the CDR3 is TGTGCCATCAGTGAGTCGTACTCCCGCTTGGACGAGCAGTACTTC. Protein product: CAISESYSRLDEQYF.

With regard to this clone: The identical CDR3 is also encoded by other nucleotide sequences in the sample. The rearrangement joins TRBV9 to TRBJ2-3; 8 bases agree with TRBD2. CDR3 size: 14 residues. CDR1 is SGDLS, CDR2 YYNGEE, per germline. The junction had 1 base not matched to a gene; V was cut back by 4 bases and J by 0 bases. CDR3: CASSRLASTDTQYF. CDR3 in DNA: TGTGCCAGCAGCCGACTAGCGAGCACAGATACGCAGTATTTT.

V and J are TRBV19 and TRBJ2-1; D unclear. Germline CDR1 and CDR2: LNHDA and SQIVND (reference sequence). The CDR3 runs 15 residues. V was clipped by 5 bases and J by 2 bases, with 13 bases between them. CDR3: CASSDFQYPYNEQFF. The DNA for the CDR3 is TGTGCCAGTAGTGATTTCCAGTACCCCTACAATGAGCAGTTCTTC. Full variable domain (rest looked up from reference TRBV19 and TRBJ2-1): DGGITQSPKYLFRKEGQNVTLSCEQNLNHDAMYWYRQDPGQGLRLIYYSQIVNDFQKGDIAEGYSVSREKKESFPLTVTSAQKNPTAFYLCASSDFQYPYNEQFFGPGTRLTVL.

V usage is TRBV7-2 and J usage is TRBJ1-5; TRBD1 is a possible D gene (6 bases). Trimming took off 4 bases at V and 1 base at J, with 8 bases between the two ends. Germline CDR1 reads SGHTA; CDR2 reads FQGNSA. The length of the CDR3 is 14 residues. The CDR3 coding sequence is TGTGCCAGCAGCTACGACAGGAGCAATCAGCCCCAGCATTTT. This gives the protein CASSYDRSNQPQHF.

The chain is built from TRBV28 and TRBJ2-1; D is perhaps TRBD1 (9 bases). CDR1 is MDHEN, CDR2 SYDVKM, per germline. CDR3 length: 17 residues. Between the trimmed V and J ends, which lost 5 bases and 2 bases, there was a span of 19 bases. This CDR3 is CASSGTGYGRAYNEQFF. CDR3 sequence (DNA): TGTGCCAGCAGTGGGACAGGGTACGGGAGGGCCTACAATGAGCAGTTCTTC.